Shown below are 5 T cell receptor beta chains from a single sample sequenced in a study of blood T cells in healthy people across ages. A second PCR, run for about 7 to 11 cycles, used a sample-barcoded 5' primer plus a J-beta primer mix. TCRdb passed the 5' RACE reads through MiXCR, listing each CDR3 protein once. The profile shows some 1.8 million distinct CDR3 sequences, about two fifths of them singletons. Input material: blood. The receptors shown here come from a human donor in good health.

In the case of this clonotype: A much more abundant neighbour one base away suggests this may be a read error. The chain combines TRBV7-9 with TRBJ1-1, with unresolved D. Germline CDR1 reads SEHNR; CDR2 reads FQNEAQ (reference sequence). The length of the CDR3 is 14 residues. The CDR3 loop reads CVSSLDWGNTEAFF. CDR3 bases: TGTGTCAGCAGCTTAGACTGGGGGAACACTGAAGCTTTCTTT.

This clonotype has just a few counts. A much more abundant neighbour one base away suggests this may be a read error. This chain links TRBV20-1 with TRBJ2-7; maybe TRBD1 (5 bases). Germline V gives CDR1 DFQATT, CDR2 SNEGSKA (reference sequence). The CDR3 consists of 12 residues. CDR3 protein: CRAIDSSYEQYF. The CDR3 DNA reads as TGCAGGGCGATCGACAGCTCCTACGAGCAGTACTTC.

This clonotype was picked up a small number of times. The chain joins TRBV24-1 to TRBJ2-4, with 10 bases that match TRBD1. The J call could be wrong; TRBJ2-7 is a better fit for the DNA end. The CDR3 contains 16 residues. Germline CDR1 and CDR2: KGHDR and SFDVKD. CDR3 amino acids: CATSDVTGQGHGEQYF. The CDR3 region has the DNA TGTGCCACCAGTGACGTAACGGGACAGGGGCATGGCGAGCAGTACTTC.

This clonotype was seen more than once but under ten times. The rearrangement links TRBV7-2 to TRBJ2-7; weak D call: TRBD1 (6 bases). V lost 6 bases and J 4 bases, leaving 19 bases between the germline ends. The CDR3 loop spans 15 amino acids. The V gene's germline CDR1 is SGHTA and CDR2 FQGNSA. DNA of the CDR3: TGTGCCAGCAGTACGCGACACACAGGGCGGTACGAGCAGTACTTC. It yields the protein CASSTRHTGRYEQYF.

This chain uses TRBV12-3 or TRBV12-4 with TRBJ1-5; D is perhaps TRBD1 (5 bases). Trimming shortened V by 7 bases and J by 0 bases, and 13 bases separated the two germline ends. The CDR3 has 15 residues. The CDR3 nucleotides read TGTGCCAGCACGGTCGGGACCCATAGCAATCAGCCCCAGCATTTT. It codes for CASTVGTHSNQPQHF.